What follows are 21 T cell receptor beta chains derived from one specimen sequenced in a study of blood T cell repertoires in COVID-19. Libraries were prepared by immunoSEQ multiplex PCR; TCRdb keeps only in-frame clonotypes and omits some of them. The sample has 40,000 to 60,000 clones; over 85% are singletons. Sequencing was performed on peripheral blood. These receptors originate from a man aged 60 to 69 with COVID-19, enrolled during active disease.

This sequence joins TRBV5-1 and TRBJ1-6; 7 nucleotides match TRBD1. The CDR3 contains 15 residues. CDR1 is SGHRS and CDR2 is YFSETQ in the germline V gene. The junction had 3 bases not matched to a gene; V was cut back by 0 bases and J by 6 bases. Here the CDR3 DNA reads TGCGCCAGCAGCTTGGAGGGACAGTTTAATTCACCCCTCCACTTT. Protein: CASSLEGQFNSPLHF.

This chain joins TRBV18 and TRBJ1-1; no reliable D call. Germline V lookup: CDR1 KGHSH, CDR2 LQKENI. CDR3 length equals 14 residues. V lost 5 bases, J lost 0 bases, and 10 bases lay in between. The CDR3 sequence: CASSANTMNTEAFF. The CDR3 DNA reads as TGTGCCAGCTCAGCAAATACTATGAACACTGAAGCTTTCTTT. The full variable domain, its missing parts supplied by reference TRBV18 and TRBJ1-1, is NAGVMQNPRHLVRRRGQEARLRCSPMKGHSHVYWYRQLPEEGLKFMVYLQKENIIDESGMPKERFSAEFPKEGPSILRIQQVVRGDSAAYFCASSANTMNTEAFFGQGTRLTVV.

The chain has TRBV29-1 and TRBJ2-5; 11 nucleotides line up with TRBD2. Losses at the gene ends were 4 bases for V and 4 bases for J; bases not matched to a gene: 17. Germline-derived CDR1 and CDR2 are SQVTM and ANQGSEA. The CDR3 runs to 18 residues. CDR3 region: CSVVEASGRSSPTETQYF. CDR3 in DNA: TGCAGCGTTGTAGAGGCTAGCGGGAGGTCATCCCCCACAGAGACCCAGTACTTC.

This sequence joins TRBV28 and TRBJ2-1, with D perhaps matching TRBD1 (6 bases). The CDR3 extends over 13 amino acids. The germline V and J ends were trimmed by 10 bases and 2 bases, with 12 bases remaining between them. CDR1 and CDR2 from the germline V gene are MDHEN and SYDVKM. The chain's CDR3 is CATHRQAYNEQFF. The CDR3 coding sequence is TGTGCCACCCACAGACAGGCCTACAATGAGCAGTTCTTC.

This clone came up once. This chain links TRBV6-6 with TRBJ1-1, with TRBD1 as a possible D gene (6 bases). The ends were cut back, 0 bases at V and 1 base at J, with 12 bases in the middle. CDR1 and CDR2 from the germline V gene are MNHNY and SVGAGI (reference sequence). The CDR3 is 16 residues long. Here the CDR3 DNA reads TGTGCCAGCAGTTACTCGGGGGGGCGGGCGAACACTGAAGCTTTCTTT. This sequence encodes CASSYSGGRANTEAFF.

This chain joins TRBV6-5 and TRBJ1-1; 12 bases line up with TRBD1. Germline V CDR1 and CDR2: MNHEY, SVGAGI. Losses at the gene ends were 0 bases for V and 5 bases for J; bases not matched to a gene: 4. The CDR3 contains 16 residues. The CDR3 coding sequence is TGTGCCAGCAGTTACTCGGGACAGGGGGCAAGGACTGAAGCTTTCTTT. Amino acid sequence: CASSYSGQGARTEAFF.

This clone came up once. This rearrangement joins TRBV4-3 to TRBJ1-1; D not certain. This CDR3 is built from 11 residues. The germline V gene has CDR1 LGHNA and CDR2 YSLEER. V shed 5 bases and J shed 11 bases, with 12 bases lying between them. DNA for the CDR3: TGCGCCAGCAGCAGAGGAGAGAGGGCTTTCTTT. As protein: CASSRGERAFF.

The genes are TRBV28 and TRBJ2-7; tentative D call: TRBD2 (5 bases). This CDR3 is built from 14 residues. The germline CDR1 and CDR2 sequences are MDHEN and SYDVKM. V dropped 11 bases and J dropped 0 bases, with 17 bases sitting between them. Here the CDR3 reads CACKAWGVSYEQYF. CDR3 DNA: TGTGCCTGTAAGGCATGGGGAGTCTCCTACGAGCAGTACTTC.

Here the CDR3 reads CASSFSRGETQYF. In DNA, the CDR3 is TGCGCCAGCAGCTTTTCCAGGGGGGAGACCCAGTACTTC. The J gene is TRBJ2-5, the V gene TRBV5-1, with TRBD1 matching 7 bases. Germline loops: CDR1 SGHRS, CDR2 YFSETQ. This CDR3 region has 13 residues. V dropped 2 bases and J dropped 5; count of bases not matched to a gene: 3.

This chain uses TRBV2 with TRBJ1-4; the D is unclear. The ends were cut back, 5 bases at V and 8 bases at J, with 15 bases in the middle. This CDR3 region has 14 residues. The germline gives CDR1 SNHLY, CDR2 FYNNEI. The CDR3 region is CASSPDRVREKLFF. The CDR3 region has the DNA TGTGCCAGCAGTCCCGACCGGGTAAGGGAAAAACTGTTTTTT.

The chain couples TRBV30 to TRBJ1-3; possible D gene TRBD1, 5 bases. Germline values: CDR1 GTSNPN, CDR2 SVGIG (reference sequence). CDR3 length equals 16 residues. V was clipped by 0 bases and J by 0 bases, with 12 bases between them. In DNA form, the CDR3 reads TGTGCCTGGAGTGTACAGGAGCAAATCTCTGGAAACACCATATATTTT. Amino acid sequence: CAWSVQEQISGNTIYF. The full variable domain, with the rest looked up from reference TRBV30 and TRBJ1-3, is SQTIHQWPATLVQPVGSPLSLECTVEGTSNPNLYWYRQAAGRGLQLLFYSVGIGQISSEVPQNLSASRPQDRQFILSSKKLLLSDSGFYLCAWSVQEQISGNTIYFGEGSWLTVV.

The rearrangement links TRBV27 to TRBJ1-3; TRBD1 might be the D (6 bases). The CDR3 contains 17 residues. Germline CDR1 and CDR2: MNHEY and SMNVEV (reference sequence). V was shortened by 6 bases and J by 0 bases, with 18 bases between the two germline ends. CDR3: CASRHPGQKHSGNTIYF. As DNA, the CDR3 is TGTGCCAGCAGACACCCCGGACAGAAACACTCTGGAAACACCATATATTTT.

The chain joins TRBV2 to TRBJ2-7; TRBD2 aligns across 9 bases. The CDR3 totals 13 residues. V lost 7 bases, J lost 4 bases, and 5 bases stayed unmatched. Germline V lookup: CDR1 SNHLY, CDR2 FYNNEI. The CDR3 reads CASTGGRGYEQYF. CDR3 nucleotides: TGTGCCAGCACGGGCGGGAGGGGGTACGAGCAGTACTTC. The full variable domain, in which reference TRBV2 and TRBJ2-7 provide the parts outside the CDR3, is EPEVTQTPSHQVTQMGQEVILRCVPISNHLYFYWYRQILGQKVEFLVSFYNNEISEKSEIFDDQFSVERPDGSNFTLKIRSTKLEDSAMYFCASTGGRGYEQYFGPGTRLTVT.

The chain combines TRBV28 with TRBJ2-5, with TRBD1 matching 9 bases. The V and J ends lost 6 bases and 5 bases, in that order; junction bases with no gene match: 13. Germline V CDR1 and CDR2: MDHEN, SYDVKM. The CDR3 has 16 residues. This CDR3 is CASRLLAGQGLETQYF. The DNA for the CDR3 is TGTGCCAGCAGACTACTTGCGGGACAGGGCCTGGAGACCCAGTACTTC.

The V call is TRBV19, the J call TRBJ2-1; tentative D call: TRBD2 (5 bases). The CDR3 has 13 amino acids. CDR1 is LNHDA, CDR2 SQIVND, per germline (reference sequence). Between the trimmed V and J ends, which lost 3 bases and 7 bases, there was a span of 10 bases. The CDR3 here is CASSISRGNEQFF. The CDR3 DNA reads TGTGCCAGTAGTATTAGTCGAGGGAATGAGCAGTTCTTC.

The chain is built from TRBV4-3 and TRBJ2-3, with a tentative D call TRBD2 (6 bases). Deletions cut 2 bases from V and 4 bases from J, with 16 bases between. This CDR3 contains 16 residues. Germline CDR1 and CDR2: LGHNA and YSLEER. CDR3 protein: CASSQWVLSGSDTQYF. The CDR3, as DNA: TGCGCCAGCAGCCAATGGGTTCTTAGCGGATCAGATACGCAGTATTTT.

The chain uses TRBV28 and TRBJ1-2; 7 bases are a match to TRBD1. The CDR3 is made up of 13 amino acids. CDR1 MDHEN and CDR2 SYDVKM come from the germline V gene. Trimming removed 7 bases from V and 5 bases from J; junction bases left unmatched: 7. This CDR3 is CASKTTGNYGYTF. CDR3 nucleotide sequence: TGTGCCAGCAAGACGACAGGGAATTATGGCTACACCTTC.

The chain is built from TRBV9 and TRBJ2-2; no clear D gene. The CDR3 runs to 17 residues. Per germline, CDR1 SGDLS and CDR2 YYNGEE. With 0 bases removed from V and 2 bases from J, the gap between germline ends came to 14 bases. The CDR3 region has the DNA TGTGCCAGCAGCGTAGTTGGAGTGCCGTTAAACACCGGGGAGCTGTTTTTT. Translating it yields CASSVVGVPLNTGELFF. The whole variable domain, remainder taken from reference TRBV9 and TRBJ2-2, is DSGVTQTPKHLITATGQRVTLRCSPRSGDLSVYWYQQSLDQGLQFLIQYYNGEERAKGNILERFSAQQFPDLHSELNLSSLELGDSALYFCASSVVGVPLNTGELFFGEGSRLTVL.

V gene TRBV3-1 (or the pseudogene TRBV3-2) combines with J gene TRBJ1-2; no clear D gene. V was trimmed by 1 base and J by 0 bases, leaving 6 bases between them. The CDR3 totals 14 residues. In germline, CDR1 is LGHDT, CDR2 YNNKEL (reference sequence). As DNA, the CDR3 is TGTGCCAGCAGCCAAGCCAGTTCTAACTATGGCTACACCTTC. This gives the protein CASSQASSNYGYTF.

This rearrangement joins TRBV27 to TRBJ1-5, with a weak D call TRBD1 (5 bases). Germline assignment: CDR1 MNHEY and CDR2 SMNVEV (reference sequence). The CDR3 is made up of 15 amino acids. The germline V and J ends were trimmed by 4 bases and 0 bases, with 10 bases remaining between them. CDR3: CASSWGTDSNQPQHF. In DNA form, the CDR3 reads TGTGCCAGCAGTTGGGGCACCGATAGCAATCAGCCCCAGCATTTT.

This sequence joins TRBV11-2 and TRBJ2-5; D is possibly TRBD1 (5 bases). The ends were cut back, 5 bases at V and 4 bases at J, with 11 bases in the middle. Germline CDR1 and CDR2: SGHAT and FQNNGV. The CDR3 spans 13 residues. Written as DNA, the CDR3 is TGTGCCAGCAGCGAGGAAAGGGGAGAGACCCAGTACTTC. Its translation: CASSEERGETQYF. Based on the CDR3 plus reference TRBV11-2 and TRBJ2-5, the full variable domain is EAGVAQSPRYKIIEKRQSVAFWCNPISGHATLYWYQQILGQGPKLLIQFQNNGVVDDSQLPKDRFSAERLKGVDSTLKIQPAKLEDSAVYLCASSEERGETQYFGPGTRLLVL.